This TCR beta chain is drawn from a study of CD8+ T cells in alopecia areata. Study as a whole: Treatment of the treated patients consisted of oral tofacitinib, 5 to 10 mg twice daily. Dosing spanned 6 to 18 months on tofacitinib, then 6 months off drug.

Described treatment: oral pan-JAK inhibitor, 5-10 mg twice daily. Extracted RNA was reverse transcribed into cDNA, the sequencing template. The assay was immunoSEQ multiplex PCR, and TCRdb's table has in-frame clones only and misses some. The profile shows about 64,000 clones, more than 45% of them singletons. Study-wide results and limits: In scalp and blood during tofacitinib, many expanded lesional clones persisted. More clonal than normal scalp was lesional scalp, particularly alopecia totalis/universalis.

CDR3 length: 13 residues. V lost 5 bases to trimming and J lost 1 base; unmatched junction nucleotides: 4. CDR1 is SQVTM and CDR2 is ANQGSEA in the germline V gene. Only a few counts were recorded for this clone. Its target is unknown. The sequences come from CD8+ T cells sorted from blood, collected at approximately week 36, from a patient treated with tofacitinib. This chain uses TRBV29-1 with TRBJ2-5; 7 bases fit TRBD2. This receptor was taken from a human donor with alopecia areata. CDR3 coding DNA: TGCAGCGTTAAACAGCGGGGCCAAGAGACCCAGTACTTC. It translates to CSVKQRGQETQYF.